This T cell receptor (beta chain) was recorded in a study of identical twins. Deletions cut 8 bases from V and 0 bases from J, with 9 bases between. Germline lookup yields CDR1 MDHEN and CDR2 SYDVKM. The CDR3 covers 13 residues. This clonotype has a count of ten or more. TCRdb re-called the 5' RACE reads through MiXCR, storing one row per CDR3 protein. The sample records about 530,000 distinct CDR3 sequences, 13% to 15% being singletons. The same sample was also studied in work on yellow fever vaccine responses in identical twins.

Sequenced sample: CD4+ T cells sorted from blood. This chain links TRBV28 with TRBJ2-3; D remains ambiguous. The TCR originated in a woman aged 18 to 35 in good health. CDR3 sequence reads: CASGRVSTDTQYF. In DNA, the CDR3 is TGTGCCAGCGGAAGGGTTAGCACAGATACGCAGTATTTT.